These 13 T cell receptor beta chains were sequenced from one sample in a study of T cell repertoires in cytomegalovirus infection. Using its own MiXCR run on the reads, TCRdb lists one record per CDR3 protein. The sample consists of around 170,000 distinct CDR3 sequences, roughly a sixth of them appearing once. Sequenced sample: CD8+ T cells from PBMCs. Receptors were obtained from a human donor in good health (CMV status not recorded). Some clones in this sample may be carry-over from other donors' samples.

The V call is TRBV28, the J call TRBJ2-3; 13 bases line up with TRBD2. The CDR3 contains 18 residues. The V gene end was trimmed by 5 bases and the J gene end by 2 bases; junction bases not matched to a gene: 10. Germline loops: CDR1 MDHEN, CDR2 SYDVKM. The CDR3 sequence is CASSARRTSGSPTDTQYF. Written as DNA, the CDR3 is TGTGCCAGCAGTGCTAGACGGACTAGCGGGAGTCCCACAGATACGCAGTATTTT.

This chain uses TRBV28 with TRBJ2-1; D gene unclear. This CDR3 has 13 residues. Germline loops: CDR1 MDHEN, CDR2 SYDVKM. V lost 3 bases and J lost 10, with 13 bases in between. The CDR3, as DNA: TGTGCCAGCAGTTTCGGAGTAGACTTCGAGCAGTTCTTC. Amino acids: CASSFGVDFEQFF.

This clonotype was counted many times. The chain is built from TRBV6-6 and TRBJ1-5; no definite D call. There are 15 residues in the CDR3. Germline assignment: CDR1 MNHNY and CDR2 SVGAGI (reference sequence). The V end lost 7 bases, the J end lost 2 bases, and 15 bases lay between the germline ends. This chain's CDR3 is CASMLPDGRNQPQHF. The CDR3 coding sequence is TGTGCCAGCATGCTCCCTGACGGACGCAATCAGCCCCAGCATTTT.

The rearrangement uses TRBV6-1 and TRBJ2-2, with D possibly being TRBD2 (5 bases). Trimming shortened V by 6 bases and J by 6 bases, and 8 bases separated the two germline ends. The germline V gene encodes CDR1 MNHNS and CDR2 SASEGT. The CDR3 spans 12 residues. The CDR3 coding sequence is TGTGCCAGCAGAGAGGGATCCGGGGAGCTGTTTTTT. Amino acid sequence: CASREGSGELFF.

The chain recombines TRBV7-2 with TRBJ1-5, with a tentative D call TRBD1 (5 bases). The CDR3 runs to 14 residues. The germline V gene has CDR1 SGHTA and CDR2 FQGNSA. Trimming removed 5 bases at V and 6 bases at J, with 14 bases between. For the CDR3, the DNA is TGTGCCAGCAGCCAGGGCAGGAAGAGTCAGCCCCAGCATTTT. Its translation is CASSQGRKSQPQHF. The full variable domain, in which reference TRBV7-2 and TRBJ1-5 provide the parts outside the CDR3, is GAGVSQSPSNKVTEKGKDVELRCDPISGHTALYWYRQSLGQGLEFLIYFQGNSAPDKSGLPSDRFSAERTGGSVSTLTIQRTQQEDSAVYLCASSQGRKSQPQHFGDGTRLSIL.

The chain joins TRBV27 to TRBJ2-5, with TRBD1 matching 8 bases. Per germline, CDR1 MNHEY and CDR2 SMNVEV (reference sequence). Trimming removed 5 bases from V and 5 bases from J; junction bases left unmatched: 13. The CDR3 contains 16 residues. CDR3 in DNA: TGTGCCAGCAGTCCGCGCAGTCAGGGGGCGCGGGAGACCCAGTACTTC. This gives the protein CASSPRSQGARETQYF.

V usage is TRBV14 and J usage is TRBJ2-1; no firm D call. The CDR3 runs to 14 residues. Germline-derived CDR1 and CDR2 are SGHDN and FVKESK. Trimming left V 1 base short and J 6 bases short, with 10 bases between. CDR3 DNA sequence: TGTGCCAGCAGCCAAGTACCAGGCTCCAATGAGCAGTTCTTC. Translated, it gives CASSQVPGSNEQFF. Looking up the rest from reference TRBV14 and TRBJ2-1 gives the full variable domain: EAGVTQFPSHSVIEKGQTVTLRCDPISGHDNLYWYRRVMGKEIKFLLHFVKESKQDESGMPNNRFLAERTGGTYSTLKVQPAELEDSGVYFCASSQVPGSNEQFFGPGTRLTVL.

The chain employs TRBV7-9 and TRBJ2-5; weak D call: TRBD1 (6 bases). Germline V gene data show CDR1 as SEHNR and CDR2 as FQNEAQ (reference sequence). This CDR3 has 15 residues. V was shortened by 2 bases and J by 2 bases, with 12 bases between the two germline ends. The CDR3 DNA sequence: TGTGCCAGCAGCTTATGGGACAAGACTCAAGAGACCCAGTACTTC. As protein: CASSLWDKTQETQYF.

The chain employs TRBV7-2 and TRBJ2-7; the match to TRBD1 covers 10 bases. Germline values: CDR1 SGHTA, CDR2 FQGNSA. V was pared by 3 bases and J by 4 bases, with 6 bases of the junction left unmatched. CDR3 length: 15 residues. The CDR3 loop is CASSFPGQGKYEQYF. CDR3 bases: TGTGCCAGCAGCTTTCCGGGACAGGGGAAGTACGAGCAGTACTTC.

This rearrangement joins TRBV10-3 to TRBJ2-1; either TRBD1 or TRBD2 may supply D (6 bases each). In germline, CDR1 is ENHRY, CDR2 SYGVKD. V was pared by 7 bases and J by 3 bases, with 22 bases between. The CDR3 is made up of 17 amino acids. CDR3: CAITGAVRRGIYNEQFF. DNA for the CDR3: TGTGCCATCACGGGGGCTGTAAGGAGGGGGATCTACAATGAGCAGTTCTTC.

The chain joins TRBV20-1 to TRBJ2-7, with 7 bases matching TRBD2. The length of the CDR3 is 14 residues. The trim removed 4 bases at V and 0 bases at J, leaving 6 bases unmatched. CDR1 and CDR2 from the germline V gene are DFQATT and SNEGSKA (reference sequence). In DNA form, the CDR3 reads TGCAGTGCTATAGGCGGGGGAAGCTCCTACGAGCAGTACTTC. This gives the protein CSAIGGGSSYEQYF.

This chain uses TRBV12-3 or TRBV12-4 with TRBJ2-7; possibly TRBD2 for D (6 bases). Trimming took off 6 bases at V and 7 bases at J, with 19 bases between the two ends. This CDR3 spans 14 amino acids. The CDR3 DNA reads as TGTGCCAGCAGCTCCGGAGGGCTAGCAAGGGAGCAGTACTTC. It codes for CASSSGGLAREQYF.

J is TRBJ1-4 and V is TRBV19; no reliable D call. Between the trimmed V and J ends, which lost 3 bases and 7 bases, there was a span of 12 bases. Germline assignment: CDR1 LNHDA and CDR2 SQIVND (reference sequence). The CDR3 covers 14 residues. The CDR3 sequence: CASSIRLSGEKLFF. CDR3 coding DNA: TGTGCCAGTAGTATCCGACTTAGTGGTGAAAAACTGTTTTTT.